A selection of T cell receptor beta chains follows, all from one sample in a study of technical replicates of blood from a few donors. The method was immunoSEQ multiplex PCR; TCRdb's version includes in-frame clones alone and lacks a portion of them. The table includes about 82,000 clones, 91% detected once. Sequenced: T cells isolated from PBMCs. All receptors derive from a human donor in good health. Both conserved end residues are part of each CDR3. Each record gives: D gene, V gene, clone size, J gene, CDR3 DNA, CDR3 protein. The D gene is left open where the match is weak. A clone size is listed for some rows: how often the clone was seen (once, few, many), or a class if it is expanded.

d_gene: TRBD1; v_gene: TRBV2; abundance: -; j_gene: TRBJ2-7; CDR3nt: TGTGCCAGCACATCCTTCCCGGGACAGGGGTCCGTGCAGTACTTC; CDR3aa: CASTSFPGQGSVQYF
d_gene: -; v_gene: TRBV5-8; abundance: few; j_gene: TRBJ1-1; CDR3nt: TGTGCCAGCAGCTTTCCAGGGAGGGAGTCGAACACTGAAGCTTTCTTT; CDR3aa: CASSFPGRESNTEAFF
d_gene: TRBD1; v_gene: TRBV7-8; abundance: once; j_gene: TRBJ2-1; CDR3nt: TGTGCCAGCAGCTTGGACAGGGGTGGTAATGAGCAGTTCTTC; CDR3aa: CASSLDRGGNEQFF
d_gene: TRBD1; v_gene: TRBV5-4; abundance: -; j_gene: TRBJ1-4; CDR3nt: TGTGCCAGCAGCCCAACAGGGGGGGCTAATGAAAAACTGTTTTTT; CDR3aa: CASSPTGGANEKLFF
d_gene: -; v_gene: TRBV6-5; abundance: -; j_gene: TRBJ2-3; CDR3nt: TGTGCCAGCAGTTCTCGTCAGTTCTTCACAGATACGCAGTATTTT; CDR3aa: CASSSRQFFTDTQYF
d_gene: -; v_gene: TRBV2; abundance: once; j_gene: TRBJ1-1; CDR3nt: TGTGCCAGCACCCCTACTCGGGTGACTGAAGCTTTCTTT; CDR3aa: CASTPTRVTEAFF
d_gene: TRBD1; v_gene: TRBV19; abundance: once; j_gene: TRBJ1-1; CDR3nt: TGTGCCAGTAGCCAGGGACAGAAAGAAGCTTTCTTT; CDR3aa: CASSQGQKEAFF
d_gene: -; v_gene: TRBV7-2; abundance: -; j_gene: TRBJ2-1; CDR3nt: TGTGCCAGCAGCTTACCCCCGGGTGTAGGGAGCAATGAGCAGTTCTTC; CDR3aa: CASSLPPGVGSNEQFF
d_gene: -; v_gene: TRBV11-2; abundance: -; j_gene: TRBJ2-1; CDR3nt: TGTGCCAGCAGCTTAAGGCGGGGCGCCTACAATGAGCAGTTCTTC; CDR3aa: CASSLRRGAYNEQFF
d_gene: -; v_gene: TRBV28; abundance: -; j_gene: TRBJ2-3; CDR3nt: TGTGCCAGCAGTTTACTTGACAATCGGCCGCAGTATTTT; CDR3aa: CASSLLDNRPQYF
d_gene: -; v_gene: TRBV28; abundance: -; j_gene: TRBJ2-3; CDR3nt: TGTGCCAGCAGTTTAGGCGGTAGCACAGATACGCAGTATTTT; CDR3aa: CASSLGGSTDTQYF
d_gene: TRBD2; v_gene: TRBV7-6; abundance: -; j_gene: TRBJ2-7; CDR3nt: TGTGCCAGCAGTCTGCGGGAGAGTGGGGAGCAGTACTTC; CDR3aa: CASSLRESGEQYF
d_gene: -; v_gene: TRBV27; abundance: -; j_gene: TRBJ1-2; CDR3nt: TGTGCCAGCAGTCAGGGGCTAAACTATGGCTACACCTTC; CDR3aa: CASSQGLNYGYTF
d_gene: TRBD1; v_gene: TRBV19; abundance: once; j_gene: TRBJ2-7; CDR3nt: TGTGCCAGTGGCTCACAGGGGGCCGAGCAGTACTTC; CDR3aa: CASGSQGAEQYF
d_gene: -; v_gene: TRBV6-1; abundance: once; j_gene: TRBJ1-1; CDR3nt: TGTGCCAGCTCCATTCGGGAAGCTTTCTTT; CDR3aa: CASSIREAFF
d_gene: -; v_gene: TRBV20-1; abundance: -; j_gene: TRBJ2-7; CDR3nt: TGCAGTGCTTGGTTAGGCGGCGAGCAGTACTTC; CDR3aa: CSAWLGGEQYF
d_gene: TRBD1; v_gene: TRBV5-1; abundance: -; j_gene: TRBJ1-1; CDR3nt: TGCGCCAGCAGCTCTCAGGGGGTGGGGAACACTGAAGCTTTCTTT; CDR3aa: CASSSQGVGNTEAFF
d_gene: -; v_gene: TRBV5-1; abundance: few; j_gene: TRBJ1-1; CDR3nt: TGCGCCAGCAGCTTGGGAGGGAACACTGAAGCTTTCTTT; CDR3aa: CASSLGGNTEAFF
d_gene: -; v_gene: TRBV5-4; abundance: -; j_gene: TRBJ1-1; CDR3nt: TGTGCCAGCAGCGGCAAAGGGAGAACTGAAGCTTTCTTT; CDR3aa: CASSGKGRTEAFF
d_gene: -; v_gene: TRBV5-1; abundance: -; j_gene: TRBJ1-2; CDR3nt: TGCGCCAGCAGCTTGTCAAAGGAGGCCTCCTATGGCTACACCTTC; CDR3aa: CASSLSKEASYGYTF
d_gene: -; v_gene: TRBV15; abundance: -; j_gene: TRBJ2-5; CDR3nt: TGTGCCACCAGCAGAGACGGCGGGTGGGGAAGCCAAGAGACCCAGTACTTC; CDR3aa: CATSRDGGWGSQETQYF
d_gene: TRBD1; v_gene: TRBV10-3; abundance: -; j_gene: TRBJ2-7; CDR3nt: TGTGCCATCAGTGAGTCGCGGGACAGGACAGACGAGCAGTACTTC; CDR3aa: CAISESRDRTDEQYF
d_gene: TRBD1; v_gene: TRBV5-1; abundance: -; j_gene: TRBJ1-2; CDR3nt: TGCGCCAGCAGCCAACACCGGGACAGGGGTCCCTATGGCTACACCTTC; CDR3aa: CASSQHRDRGPYGYTF
d_gene: TRBD1; v_gene: TRBV2; abundance: -; j_gene: TRBJ2-2; CDR3nt: TGTGCCAGTTGCCACAGGGGATACACCGGGGAGCTGTTTTTT; CDR3aa: CASCHRGYTGELFF
d_gene: TRBD1; v_gene: TRBV6-5; abundance: -; j_gene: TRBJ2-3; CDR3nt: TGTGCCAGCAGTCGAGGACAGGGCCCAGATACGCAGTATTTT; CDR3aa: CASSRGQGPDTQYF
d_gene: TRBD1; v_gene: TRBV13; abundance: -; j_gene: TRBJ2-3; CDR3nt: TGTGCCAGCAGCCCGGGGACAGTCACAGATACGCAGTATTTT; CDR3aa: CASSPGTVTDTQYF
d_gene: TRBD1; v_gene: TRBV27; abundance: -; j_gene: TRBJ1-2; CDR3nt: TGTGCCAGCAGTTCCGGACAGGGAGGCTACACCTTC; CDR3aa: CASSSGQGGYTF
d_gene: TRBD1; v_gene: TRBV7-3; abundance: -; j_gene: TRBJ2-3; CDR3nt: TGTGCCAGCAGCTGGACAGGGTCAGATACGCAGTATTTT; CDR3aa: CASSWTGSDTQYF
d_gene: -; v_gene: TRBV27; abundance: few; j_gene: TRBJ2-7; CDR3nt: TGTGCCAGCAGAGAAGGCGGAAGCTACGAGCAGTACTTC; CDR3aa: CASREGGSYEQYF
d_gene: -; v_gene: TRBV11-3; abundance: once; j_gene: TRBJ2-3; CDR3nt: TGTGCCAGCAGCTTAGATGGGTGGGAGACGGCAGATACGCAGTATTTT; CDR3aa: CASSLDGWETADTQYF
d_gene: -; v_gene: TRBV9; abundance: few; j_gene: TRBJ1-1; CDR3nt: TGTGCCAGCAGCGTATGGGGGGACACTGAAGCTTTCTTT; CDR3aa: CASSVWGDTEAFF
d_gene: -; v_gene: TRBV29-1; abundance: -; j_gene: TRBJ1-1; CDR3nt: TGCAGCGTTGAAGAGGCACGGGAGAACACTGAAGCTTTCTTT; CDR3aa: CSVEEARENTEAFF
d_gene: -; v_gene: TRBV19; abundance: few; j_gene: TRBJ1-1; CDR3nt: TGTGCCAGTAGTGAACTCTATGGTCTCACTGAAGCTTTCTTT; CDR3aa: CASSELYGLTEAFF